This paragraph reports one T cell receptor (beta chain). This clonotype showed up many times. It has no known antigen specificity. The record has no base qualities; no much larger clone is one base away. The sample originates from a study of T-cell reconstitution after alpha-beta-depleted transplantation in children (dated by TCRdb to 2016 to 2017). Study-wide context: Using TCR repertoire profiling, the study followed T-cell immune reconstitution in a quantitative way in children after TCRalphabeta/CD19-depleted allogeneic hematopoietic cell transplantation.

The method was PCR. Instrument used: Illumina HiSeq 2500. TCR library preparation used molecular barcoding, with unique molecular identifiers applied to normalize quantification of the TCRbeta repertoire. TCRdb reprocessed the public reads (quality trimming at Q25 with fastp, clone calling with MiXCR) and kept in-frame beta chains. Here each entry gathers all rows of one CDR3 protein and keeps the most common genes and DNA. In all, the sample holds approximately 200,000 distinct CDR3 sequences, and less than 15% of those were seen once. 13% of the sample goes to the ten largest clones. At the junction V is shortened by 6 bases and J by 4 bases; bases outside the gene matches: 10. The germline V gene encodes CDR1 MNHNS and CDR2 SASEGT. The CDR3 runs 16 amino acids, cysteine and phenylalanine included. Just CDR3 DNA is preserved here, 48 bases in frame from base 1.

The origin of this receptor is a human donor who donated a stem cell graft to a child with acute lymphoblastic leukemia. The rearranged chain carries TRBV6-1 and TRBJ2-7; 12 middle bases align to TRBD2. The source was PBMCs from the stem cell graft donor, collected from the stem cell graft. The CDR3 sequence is CASRRGRLAGVYEQYF. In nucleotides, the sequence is TGTGCCAGCAGACGGGGGCGACTAGCGGGAGTATACGAGCAGTACTTC.